These 20 T cell receptor beta chains share one sample of origin, sequenced in a study of blood T cell repertoires in COVID-19. Repertoires were generated with immunoSEQ multiplex PCR, while TCRdb's copy carries only in-frame clones and drops some. The repertoire holds a few hundred thousand clones, with 80% as singletons. The sample consisted of PBMCs or T cells enriched from blood (not recorded which). Every receptor here comes from a woman between 35 and 50 years old with acute COVID-19.

The sample holds a few counts of this clone. The chain couples TRBV6-1 to TRBJ1-5, with a possible D match to TRBD1 (6 bases). V shed 5 bases and J shed 4 bases, with 18 bases lying between them. Germline V gene sequence: CDR1 MNHNS, CDR2 SASEGT. This CDR3 has 16 residues. The CDR3 loop reads CASSKVLKTGNQPQHF. The DNA of the CDR3 is TGTGCCAGCAGTAAAGTTCTCAAGACAGGTAATCAGCCCCAGCATTTT.

This clone was seen a single time. This chain links TRBV14 with TRBJ2-2, with 10 bases lining up with TRBD2. This CDR3 spans 18 amino acids. The germline V gene has CDR1 SGHDN and CDR2 FVKESK. Unmatched junction bases numbered 10, after V lost 0 bases and J lost 6 bases. The CDR3 sequence: CASSQDLELAGVAGELFF. Written as DNA, the CDR3 is TGTGCCAGCAGCCAAGATCTTGAGCTAGCGGGAGTAGCCGGGGAGCTGTTTTTT.

The chain uses TRBV11-3 and TRBJ2-1; TRBD2 agrees at 7 bases. V dropped 2 bases and J dropped 12; count of bases not matched to a gene: 10. Germline CDR1 SGHNT, CDR2 YENEEA. This CDR3 region has 14 residues. CDR3 sequence reads: CASSLMAGEQTQFF. The CDR3, as DNA: TGTGCCAGCAGCTTAATGGCGGGGGAGCAAACGCAGTTCTTC.

V gene TRBV2 combines with J gene TRBJ2-7, with 9 bases identical to TRBD1. Germline V gene data show CDR1 as SNHLY and CDR2 as FYNNEI. V gave up 6 bases and J gave up 3 bases; unmatched junction bases: 6. The CDR3 extends over 14 amino acids. The CDR3 spells CASRGGTGIYEQYF. The CDR3 nucleotides read TGTGCCAGCAGGGGGGGGACAGGGATCTACGAGCAGTACTTC.

The chain combines TRBV4-3 with TRBJ1-4; D is uncertain. Germline V gene data show CDR1 as LGHNA and CDR2 as YSLEER. The CDR3 has 15 residues. V was clipped by 4 bases and J by 8 bases, with 17 bases between them. The CDR3 sequence is CASSPQSEGGEKLFF. CDR3 in DNA: TGCGCCAGCAGCCCTCAAAGCGAAGGAGGGGAAAAACTGTTTTTT.

V gene TRBV28 combines with J gene TRBJ2-7, with a possible D match to TRBD2 (5 bases). Germline V CDR1 and CDR2: MDHEN, SYDVKM. Deletions cut 4 bases from V and 3 bases from J, with 10 bases between. CDR3 length: 13 residues. Here the CDR3 reads CASSSGKDYEQYF. CDR3 nucleotides: TGTGCCAGCAGTTCGGGGAAGGACTACGAGCAGTACTTC. The complete variable domain, with remaining parts taken from reference TRBV28 and TRBJ2-7, reads DVKVTQSSRYLVKRTGEKVFLECVQDMDHENMFWYRQDPGLGLRLIYFSYDVKMKEKGDIPEGYSVSREKKERFSLILESASTNQTSMYLCASSSGKDYEQYFGPGTRLTVT.

V gene TRBV11-1 combines with J gene TRBJ2-2; 8 bases map to TRBD1. This CDR3 is 16 amino acids long. With V trimmed by 5 bases and J by 4 bases, 9 bases remained unmatched. Germline-derived CDR1 and CDR2 are SGHAT and FQDESV (reference sequence). CDR3 sequence: CASSPRTGYGTGELFF. CDR3 bases: TGTGCCAGCAGCCCCCGGACAGGGTATGGCACCGGGGAGCTGTTTTTT.

J is TRBJ2-5 and V is TRBV28; 9 bases fit TRBD1. V dropped 10 bases and J dropped 5; count of bases not matched to a gene: 11. This CDR3 has 14 residues. Germline V lookup: CDR1 MDHEN, CDR2 SYDVKM. CDR3 bases: TGTGCCATACAGGACAGGGGTTATGGGGAGACCCAGTACTTC. This encodes CAIQDRGYGETQYF.

The rearrangement joins TRBV4-1 to TRBJ2-6; TRBD2 is a possible D gene (5 bases). Per germline, CDR1 MGHRA and CDR2 YSYEKL. The CDR3 has 17 residues. V lost 3 bases and J 1 base, leaving 13 bases between the germline ends. The CDR3 region is CASSQRQTNSGANVLTF. In DNA form, the CDR3 reads TGCGCCAGCAGCCAGAGGCAGACTAATTCTGGGGCCAACGTCCTGACTTTC.

This clone has a handful of counts. V usage is TRBV5-6 and J usage is TRBJ2-1, with 7 bases aligning to TRBD1. J gave up 10 bases and V 3 bases, and 10 bases lay outside the gene matches. From germline, CDR1 is SGHDT and CDR2 YYEEEE. The CDR3 is 14 amino acids. The CDR3 is CASSSISRTGEQFF. The CDR3 DNA reads TGTGCCAGCAGCTCGATCAGCCGGACAGGCGAGCAGTTCTTC. Drawing the rest from reference TRBV5-6 and TRBJ2-1, the complete variable domain is DAGVTQSPTHLIKTRGQQVTLRCSPKSGHDTVSWYQQALGQGPQFIFQYYEEEERQRGNFPDRFSGHQFPNYSSELNVNALLLGDSALYLCASSSISRTGEQFFGPGTRLTVL.

This clone appeared a few times. The chain recombines TRBV7-2 with TRBJ1-1; the match to TRBD1 covers 8 bases. CDR3 length: 17 residues. J lost 6 bases, V lost 3 bases, and 15 bases had no gene match. Germline V CDR1 and CDR2: SGHTA, FQGNSA. CDR3 nucleotides: TGTGCCAGCAGCTTCCCTATTTGGACAGGGCCCGTATCTGAAGCTTTCTTT. This encodes CASSFPIWTGPVSEAFF.

The chain links TRBV7-2 to TRBJ2-7, with 12 bases lining up with TRBD2. Per germline, CDR1 SGHTA and CDR2 FQGNSA. V gave up 5 bases and J gave up 4 bases; unmatched junction bases: 9. The CDR3 is made up of 16 amino acids. The CDR3: CASSARTSGRIYEQYF. The CDR3 DNA is TGTGCCAGCAGCGCGCGAACTAGCGGGAGGATATACGAGCAGTACTTC.

V and J are TRBV18 and TRBJ2-5, with D possibly being TRBD1 (6 bases). Per germline, CDR1 KGHSH and CDR2 LQKENI. This CDR3 has 16 amino acids. Trimming pared 2 bases from V and 2 bases from J, leaving 15 bases between. This CDR3 is CASSPSGQGPQETQYF. For the CDR3, the DNA is TGTGCCAGCTCACCAAGTGGTCAGGGGCCACAAGAGACCCAGTACTTC.

The chain has TRBV11-2 and TRBJ1-5; 9 bases match TRBD1. Trimming cost V 5 bases and J 7 bases; bases outside gene matches: 9. The CDR3 consists of 15 residues. Looked up from germline, CDR1 is SGHAT and CDR2 is FQNNGV. This chain's CDR3 is CASSVTTGGGQPQHF. In nucleotides, the CDR3 is TGTGCCAGCAGCGTTACGACAGGGGGTGGACAGCCCCAGCATTTT.

This clone was counted between two and nine times. The chain joins TRBV9 to TRBJ2-3, with a tentative D call TRBD2 (6 bases). The CDR3 covers 14 residues. Per the germline V gene, CDR1 is SGDLS and CDR2 is YYNGEE. V gave up 4 bases and J gave up 6 bases, with 15 bases separating them. This CDR3 reads CASSLALAWDTQYF. The CDR3 DNA reads TGTGCCAGCAGCCTTGCACTAGCATGGGATACGCAGTATTTT.

Written as DNA, the CDR3 is TGTGCCAGCAGTGTAAGGACAGGGGGTCAGGATGGCTACACCTTC. It encodes CASSVRTGGQDGYTF. The chain joins TRBV2 to TRBJ1-2; 10 bases match TRBD1. J lost 6 bases, V lost 4 bases, and 8 bases had no gene match. In germline, CDR1 is SNHLY, CDR2 FYNNEI. The CDR3 spans 15 residues.

This clone was seen once. This rearrangement joins TRBV3-1 (or the pseudogene TRBV3-2) to TRBJ2-7, with D tentatively TRBD1 (6 bases). There are 18 residues in the CDR3. Trimming shortened V by 3 bases and J by 3 bases, and 24 bases separated the two germline ends. The V gene's germline CDR1 is LGHDT and CDR2 YNNKEL (reference sequence). As DNA, the CDR3 is TGTGCCAGCAGCCACAAGCCCCCCAACAGGGCTAGGTTCTACGAGCAGTACTTC. It codes for CASSHKPPNRARFYEQYF.

The chain has TRBV7-6 and TRBJ2-3; TRBD1 is a possible D gene (5 bases). The CDR3 covers 16 residues. The germline CDR1 and CDR2 sequences are SGHVS and FNYEAQ. The V end lost 2 bases, the J end lost 2 bases, and 14 bases lay between the germline ends. CDR3 DNA sequence: TGTGCCAGCAGCTTAATCACTGACAGCAACACAGATACGCAGTATTTT. Its translation is CASSLITDSNTDTQYF.

The CDR3 DNA reads as TGTGCCAGCTCACTGGACAGAAGCACAGATACGCAGTATTTT. Protein: CASSLDRSTDTQYF. The rearrangement links TRBV18 to TRBJ2-3, with D possibly matching TRBD1 (6 bases). With 4 bases removed from V and 0 bases from J, the gap between germline ends came to 8 bases. CDR1 and CDR2 (germline): KGHSH, LQKENI. The CDR3 length is 14 residues.

The V call is TRBV6-5, the J call TRBJ2-7, with 7 bases identical to TRBD1. The J segment lost 7 bases and the V segment lost 8 bases, leaving 11 bases of the junction unmatched. The CDR3 consists of 13 residues. CDR1 is MNHEY and CDR2 is SVGAGI in the germline V gene. As DNA, the CDR3 is TGTGCCAGCGACGGGACAGCTGGCTGGGAGCAGTACTTC. Its protein product is CASDGTAGWEQYF.